This TCR beta chain is from a study of blood T cell repertoires in COVID-19. Across the whole study: The cDNA or gDNA used as material had been derived from T cells, B-cell-depleted T cells, or PBMCs.

In the original analysis: Amplified reference gene primers provided the basis for estimating nucleated cell counts. TCRdb's table, derived via immunoSEQ multiplex PCR, lists solely in-frame clones and lacks some. The V and J calls and clone size come from that table; D and trimming were worked out from the DNA. The sample consists of some 110,000 clones, approximately 83% of them appearing once. This TCR was recovered from a woman in her 70s with acute or convalescent COVID-19. Specimen: peripheral blood.

This chain's CDR3 is CAWSVTGASNSPLHF. CDR3 DNA: TGTGCCTGGAGTGTGACAGGGGCAAGTAATTCACCCCTCCACTTT. The gene calls are TRBV30 and TRBJ1-6, with TRBD1 matching 8 bases. This CDR3 is built from 15 residues. The V and J ends lost 0 bases and 6 bases, in that order; junction bases with no gene match: 4. Germline V gene lookup returns CDR1 GTSNPN and CDR2 SVGIG (reference sequence).